These T cell receptor beta chains were read from a single sample in a study of blood T cell repertoires in COVID-19. The repertoire was sequenced with immunoSEQ multiplex PCR; TCRdb's copy has only in-frame clones and lacks some. The sample yields approximately 300,000 clones, around 84% seen once. The specimen sequenced was PBMCs or T cells enriched from blood (not recorded which). The source is a woman aged 25 to 39 who had been exposed to COVID-19. Each CDR3 is given with its conserved first and last residue.

V gene	J gene	CDR3 length	CDR3 protein
TRBV28	TRBJ2-1	15	CASRMEQGSYNEQFF
TRBV19	TRBJ2-7	14	CASSTTGGAYEQYF
TRBV6-4	TRBJ2-3	14	CASSDSGGADTQYF
TRBV5-1	TRBJ1-2	13	CASSLAPGNGYTF
TRBV28	TRBJ2-4	17	CASSPYTGGASKNIQYF
TRBV2	TRBJ2-2	18	CASSQDGTGGVHTGELFF
TRBV28	TRBJ1-1	15	CASRSGLRSNTEAFF
TRBV19	TRBJ1-5	15	CASSMIPGQGQPQHF
TRBV9	TRBJ2-2	17	CASSVALGGGSTGELFF
TRBV28	TRBJ1-1	14	CANSGQGTNTEAFF
TRBV30	TRBJ2-2	12	CAWNWAPGELFF
TRBV5-4	TRBJ1-2	15	CASSLSTGRDYGYTF
TRBV6-2/TRBV6-3	TRBJ2-5	13	CASTPWGEETQYF
TRBV9	TRBJ1-6	15	CASSPRQDPTSPLHF
TRBV6-1	TRBJ2-6	14	CASSENSGANVLTF
TRBV6-6	TRBJ1-5	16	CASTRDPGDSNQPQHF
TRBV24-1	TRBJ1-5	15	CATSERTGGGQPQHF
TRBV20-1	TRBJ1-4	14	CSASGFQDQEKLFF
TRBV19	TRBJ1-5	14	CASSRTGNNQPQHF
TRBV7-8	TRBJ2-7	12	CASSSSVNEQYF
TRBV28	TRBJ1-5	18	CASSGLTGSQSINQPQHF
TRBV19	TRBJ1-2	15	CASSMTRTGGYGYTF
TRBV6-5	TRBJ2-4	15	CASSNGQLAKNIQYF
TRBV7-8	TRBJ2-7	15	CASSLDLRQTYEQYF
TRBV6-5	TRBJ1-4	14	CASRTPGQGQKLFF
TRBV6-1	TRBJ2-5	16	CASSEAGGGLPETQYF
TRBV9	TRBJ2-1	15	CASSVDGTGFAEQFF
TRBV27	TRBJ1-1	15	CASSLNRGGFTEAFF
TRBV29-1	TRBJ2-5	15	CSVTFIWTGEETQYF
TRBV28	TRBJ2-7	15	CASSPKDRFFYEQYF
TRBV18	TRBJ2-7	15	CASSPVGGSPYEQYF
TRBV5-6	TRBJ1-2	13	CASSSPEDYGYTF
TRBV4-1	TRBJ1-1	19	CASSQDGSLRGFRNTEAFF
TRBV28	TRBJ1-2	17	CASSPTGTATSTYGYTF
TRBV5-1	TRBJ1-6	18	CASSSRRTGVGNNSPLHF
TRBV20-1	TRBJ1-5	14	CSASAQVNNQPQHF
TRBV19	TRBJ1-4	14	CASSRGASNEKLFF
TRBV3-1/TRBV3-2	TRBJ2-2	17	CASSPRTGLAGTGELFF
TRBV5-1	TRBJ2-7	15	CASSPWTGVNREQYF
TRBV5-1	TRBJ2-7	13	CASRGQGLYEQYF